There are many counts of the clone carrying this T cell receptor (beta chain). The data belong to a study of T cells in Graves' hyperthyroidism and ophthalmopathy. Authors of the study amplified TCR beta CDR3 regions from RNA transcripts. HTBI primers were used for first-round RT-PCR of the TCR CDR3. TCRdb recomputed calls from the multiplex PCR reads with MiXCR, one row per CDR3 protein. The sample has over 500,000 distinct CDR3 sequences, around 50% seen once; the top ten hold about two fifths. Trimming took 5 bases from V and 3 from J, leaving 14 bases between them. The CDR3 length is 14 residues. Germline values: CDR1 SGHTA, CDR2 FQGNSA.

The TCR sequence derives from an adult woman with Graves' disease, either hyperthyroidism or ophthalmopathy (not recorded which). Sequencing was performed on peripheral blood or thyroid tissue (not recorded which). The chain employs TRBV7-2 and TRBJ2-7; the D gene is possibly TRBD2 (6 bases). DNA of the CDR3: TGTGCCAGCAGCCCCGGAGGACTAATCTACGAGCAGTACTTC. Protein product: CASSPGGLIYEQYF.